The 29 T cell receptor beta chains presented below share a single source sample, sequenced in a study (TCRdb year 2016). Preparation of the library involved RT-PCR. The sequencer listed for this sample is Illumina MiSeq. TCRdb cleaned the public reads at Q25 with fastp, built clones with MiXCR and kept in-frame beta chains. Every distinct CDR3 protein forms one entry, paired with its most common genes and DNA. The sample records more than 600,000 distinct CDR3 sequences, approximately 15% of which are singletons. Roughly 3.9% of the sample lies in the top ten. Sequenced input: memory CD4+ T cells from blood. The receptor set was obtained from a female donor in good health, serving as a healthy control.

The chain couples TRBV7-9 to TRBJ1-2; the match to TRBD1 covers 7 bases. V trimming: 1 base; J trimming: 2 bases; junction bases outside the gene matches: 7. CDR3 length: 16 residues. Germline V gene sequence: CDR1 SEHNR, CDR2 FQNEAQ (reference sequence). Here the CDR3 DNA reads TGTGCCAGCAGCTTAGAAATAGGGACAGACAACTATGGCTACACCTTC. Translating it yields CASSLEIGTDNYGYTF. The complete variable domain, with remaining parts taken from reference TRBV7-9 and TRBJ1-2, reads DTGVSQNPRHKITKRGQNVTFRCDPISEHNRLYWYRQTLGQGPEFLTYFQNEAQLEKSRLLSDRFSAERPKGSFSTLEIQRTEQGDSAMYLCASSLEIGTDNYGYTFGSGTRLTVV.

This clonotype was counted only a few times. In DNA, the CDR3 is TGTGCCAGCAGCTTCGGTGGGCCGGGAAACATTCAGTACTTC. Translating gives CASSFGGPGNIQYF. The chain combines TRBV7-8 with TRBJ2-4; no clear D gene. V was trimmed by 3 bases and J by 6 bases, leaving 12 bases between them. This CDR3 has 14 amino acids. CDR1 and CDR2 (germline): SGHVS, FQNEAQ.

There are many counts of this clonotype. The CDR3 reads CASSLAFRGSGELFF. CDR3 sequence (DNA): TGTGCCAGCAGCTTAGCGTTCAGGGGCTCCGGGGAGCTGTTTTTT. The chain joins TRBV7-2 to TRBJ2-2; D might be TRBD1 (6 bases). Germline lookup yields CDR1 SGHTA and CDR2 FQGNSA. CDR3 length: 15 amino acids. Trimming took 0 bases from V and 6 from J, leaving 11 bases between them.

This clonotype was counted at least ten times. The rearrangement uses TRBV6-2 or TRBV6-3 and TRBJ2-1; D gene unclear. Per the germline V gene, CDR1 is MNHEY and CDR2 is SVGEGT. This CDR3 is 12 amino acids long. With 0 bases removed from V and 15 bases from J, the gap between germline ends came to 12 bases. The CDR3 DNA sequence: TGTGCCAGCAGTTACTCGGCGGTCTTTCGGTTCTTC. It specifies CASSYSAVFRFF.

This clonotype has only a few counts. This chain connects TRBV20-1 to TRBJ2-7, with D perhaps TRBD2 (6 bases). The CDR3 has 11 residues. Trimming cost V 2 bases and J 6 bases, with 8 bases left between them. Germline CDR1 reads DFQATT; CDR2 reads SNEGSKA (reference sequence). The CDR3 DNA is TGCAGTGCTAGATTGGGGGGCGAGCAGTACTTC. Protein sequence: CSARLGGEQYF.

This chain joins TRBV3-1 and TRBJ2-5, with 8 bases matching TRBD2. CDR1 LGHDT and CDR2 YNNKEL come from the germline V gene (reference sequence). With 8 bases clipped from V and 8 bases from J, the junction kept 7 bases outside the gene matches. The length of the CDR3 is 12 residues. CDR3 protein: CASQSGGGTQYF. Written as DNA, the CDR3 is TGTGCCAGCCAAAGCGGGGGAGGAACCCAGTACTTC.

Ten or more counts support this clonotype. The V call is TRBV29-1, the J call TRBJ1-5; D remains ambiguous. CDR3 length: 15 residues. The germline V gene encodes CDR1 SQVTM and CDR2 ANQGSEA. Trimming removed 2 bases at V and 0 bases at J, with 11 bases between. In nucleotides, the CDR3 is TGCAGCGTTGAATTGGTGGGGTATAGCAATCAGCCCCAGCATTTT. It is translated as CSVELVGYSNQPQHF.

Here the CDR3 DNA reads TGCAGTGCTTTAGCTGGGACTAATGAAAAACTGTTTTTT. Protein sequence: CSALAGTNEKLFF. The rearrangement links TRBV20-1 to TRBJ1-4, with no clear D. V lost 5 bases to trimming and J lost 2 bases, with 9 bases between them. Germline loops: CDR1 DFQATT, CDR2 SNEGSKA (reference sequence). This CDR3 has 13 residues.

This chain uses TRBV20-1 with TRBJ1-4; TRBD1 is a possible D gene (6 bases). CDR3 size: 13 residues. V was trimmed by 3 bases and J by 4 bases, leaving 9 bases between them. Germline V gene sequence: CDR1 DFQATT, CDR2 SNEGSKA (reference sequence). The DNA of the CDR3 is TGCAGTGCTAGGACAGGTTATAATGAAAAACTGTTTTTT. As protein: CSARTGYNEKLFF.

The CDR3 DNA sequence: TGTGCCAGCAGCTTTAATAGCCCCAGGGGGTTCGGAGAGACCCAGTACTTC. Translated: CASSFNSPRGFGETQYF. V and J are TRBV7-2 and TRBJ2-5; TRBD1 aligns across 7 bases. This CDR3 spans 17 amino acids. V dropped 3 bases and J dropped 4; count of bases not matched to a gene: 14. In germline, CDR1 is SGHTA, CDR2 FQGNSA.

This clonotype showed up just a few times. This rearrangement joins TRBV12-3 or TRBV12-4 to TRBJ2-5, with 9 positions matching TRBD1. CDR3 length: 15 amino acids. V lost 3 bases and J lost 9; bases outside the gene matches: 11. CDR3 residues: CASSFRGQGLGAQYF. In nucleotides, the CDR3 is TGTGCCAGCAGTTTTCGAGGACAGGGGCTGGGGGCCCAGTACTTC.

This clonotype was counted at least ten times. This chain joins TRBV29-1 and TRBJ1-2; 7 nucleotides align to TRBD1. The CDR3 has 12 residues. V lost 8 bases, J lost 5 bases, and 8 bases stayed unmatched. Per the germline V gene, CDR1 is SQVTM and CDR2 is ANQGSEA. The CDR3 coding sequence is TGCAGCACAGGACAGGACGAGTATGGCTACACCTTC. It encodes CSTGQDEYGYTF.

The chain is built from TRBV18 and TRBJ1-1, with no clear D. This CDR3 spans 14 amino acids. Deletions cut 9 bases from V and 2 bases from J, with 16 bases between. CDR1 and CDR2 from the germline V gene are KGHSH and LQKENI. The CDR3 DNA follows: TGTGCCAGTAGTCATGCCCAGACCAACACTGAAGCTTTCTTT. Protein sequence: CASSHAQTNTEAFF.

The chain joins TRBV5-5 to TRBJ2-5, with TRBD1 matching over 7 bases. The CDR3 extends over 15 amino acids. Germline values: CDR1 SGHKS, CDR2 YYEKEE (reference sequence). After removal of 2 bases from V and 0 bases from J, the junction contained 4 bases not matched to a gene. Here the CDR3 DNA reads TGTGCCAGCAGCTTTACAGGGGTACACCAAGAGACCCAGTACTTC. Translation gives CASSFTGVHQETQYF.

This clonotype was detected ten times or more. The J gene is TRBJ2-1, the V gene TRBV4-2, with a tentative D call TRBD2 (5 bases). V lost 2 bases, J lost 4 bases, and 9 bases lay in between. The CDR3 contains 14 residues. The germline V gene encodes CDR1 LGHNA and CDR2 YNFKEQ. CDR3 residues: CASSQTRAYNEQFF. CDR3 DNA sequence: TGTGCCAGCAGCCAAACTAGAGCGTACAATGAGCAGTTCTTC.

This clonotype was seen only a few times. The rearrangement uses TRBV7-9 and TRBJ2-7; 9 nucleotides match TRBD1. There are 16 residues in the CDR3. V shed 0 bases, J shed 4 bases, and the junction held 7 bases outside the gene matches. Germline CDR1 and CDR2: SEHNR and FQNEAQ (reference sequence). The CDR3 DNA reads TGTGCCAGCAGCTTAGCTCCCGGGACAGGGCGATACGAGCAGTACTTC. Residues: CASSLAPGTGRYEQYF.

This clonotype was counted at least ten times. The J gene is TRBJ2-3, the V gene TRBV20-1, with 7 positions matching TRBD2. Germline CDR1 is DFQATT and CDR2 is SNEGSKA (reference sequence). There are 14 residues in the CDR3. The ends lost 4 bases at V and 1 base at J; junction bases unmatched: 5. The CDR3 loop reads CSAKGGLGTDTQYF. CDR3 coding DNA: TGCAGTGCTAAAGGAGGACTAGGCACAGATACGCAGTATTTT.

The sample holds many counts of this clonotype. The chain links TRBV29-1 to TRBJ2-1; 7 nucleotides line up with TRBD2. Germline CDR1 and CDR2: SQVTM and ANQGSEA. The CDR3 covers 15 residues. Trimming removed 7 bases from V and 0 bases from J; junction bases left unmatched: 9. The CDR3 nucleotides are TGCAGCGGGGGGGGTCGGGCCTCCTCCTACAATGAGCAGTTCTTC. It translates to CSGGGRASSYNEQFF.

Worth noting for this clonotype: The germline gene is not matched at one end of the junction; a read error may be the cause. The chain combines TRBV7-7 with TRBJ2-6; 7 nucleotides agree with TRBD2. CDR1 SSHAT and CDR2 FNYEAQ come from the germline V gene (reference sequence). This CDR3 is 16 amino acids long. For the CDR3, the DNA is TGTGCTAGCAGCCCTGGGGGGGGTACTGGGGCCAACGTCCTGACTTTC. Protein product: CASSPGGGTGANVLTF.

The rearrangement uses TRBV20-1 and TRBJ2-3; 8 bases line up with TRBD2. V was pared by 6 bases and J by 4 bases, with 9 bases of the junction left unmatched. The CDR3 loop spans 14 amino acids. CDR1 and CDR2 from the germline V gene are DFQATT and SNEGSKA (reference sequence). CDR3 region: CSASGGVSSDTQYF. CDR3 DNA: TGCAGTGCCAGCGGGGGCGTCAGTTCAGATACGCAGTATTTT.

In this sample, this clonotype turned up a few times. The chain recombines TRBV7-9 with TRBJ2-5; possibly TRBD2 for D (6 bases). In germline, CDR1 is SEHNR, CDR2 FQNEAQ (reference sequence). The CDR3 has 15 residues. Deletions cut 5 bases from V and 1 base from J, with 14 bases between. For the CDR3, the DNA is TGTGCCAGCAGCCAAATACTAGCCCTCCAAGAGACCCAGTACTTC. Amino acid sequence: CASSQILALQETQYF.

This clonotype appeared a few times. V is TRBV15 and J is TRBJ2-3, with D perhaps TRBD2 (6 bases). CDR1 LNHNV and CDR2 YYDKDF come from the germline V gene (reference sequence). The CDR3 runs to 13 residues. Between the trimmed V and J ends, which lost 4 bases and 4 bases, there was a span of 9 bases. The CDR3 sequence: CATSTSGADTQYF. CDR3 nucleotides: TGTGCCACCAGCACCTCGGGGGCAGATACGCAGTATTTT.

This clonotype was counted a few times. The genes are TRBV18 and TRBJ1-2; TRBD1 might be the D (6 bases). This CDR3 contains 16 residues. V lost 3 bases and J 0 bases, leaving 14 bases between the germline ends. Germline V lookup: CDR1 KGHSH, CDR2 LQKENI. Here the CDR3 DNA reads TGTGCCAGCTCACCCTCCGGGACACCAGCTAACTATGGCTACACCTTC. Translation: CASSPSGTPANYGYTF.

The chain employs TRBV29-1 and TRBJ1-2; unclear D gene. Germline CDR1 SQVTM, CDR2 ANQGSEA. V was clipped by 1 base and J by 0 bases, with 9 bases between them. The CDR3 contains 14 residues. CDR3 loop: CSVEGAAANYGYTF. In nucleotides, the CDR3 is TGCAGCGTTGAAGGGGCGGCCGCTAACTATGGCTACACCTTC.

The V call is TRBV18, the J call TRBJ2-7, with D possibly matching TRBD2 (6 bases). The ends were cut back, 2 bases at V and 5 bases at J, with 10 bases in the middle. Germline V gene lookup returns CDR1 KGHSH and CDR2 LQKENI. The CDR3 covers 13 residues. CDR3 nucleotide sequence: TGTGCCAGCTCACCAGGGACTCTCGACGAGCAGTACTTC. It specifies CASSPGTLDEQYF. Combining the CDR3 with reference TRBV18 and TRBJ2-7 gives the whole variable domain NAGVMQNPRHLVRRRGQEARLRCSPMKGHSHVYWYRQLPEEGLKFMVYLQKENIIDESGMPKERFSAEFPKEGPSILRIQQVVRGDSAAYFCASSPGTLDEQYFGPGTRLTVT.

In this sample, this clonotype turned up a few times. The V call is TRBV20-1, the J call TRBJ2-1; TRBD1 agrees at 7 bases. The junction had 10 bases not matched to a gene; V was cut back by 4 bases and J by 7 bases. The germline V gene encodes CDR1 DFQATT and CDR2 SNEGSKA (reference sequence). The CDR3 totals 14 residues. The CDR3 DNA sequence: TGCAGTGCTATAAGTAGGGGGCAGGGGAATGAGCAGTTCTTC. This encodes CSAISRGQGNEQFF.

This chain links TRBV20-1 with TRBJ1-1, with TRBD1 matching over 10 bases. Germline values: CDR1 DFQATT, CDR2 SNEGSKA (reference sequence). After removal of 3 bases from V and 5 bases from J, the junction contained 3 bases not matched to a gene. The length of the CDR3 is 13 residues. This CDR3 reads CSARRQGATEAFF. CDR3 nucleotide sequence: TGCAGTGCTAGGCGACAGGGGGCTACTGAAGCTTTCTTT.

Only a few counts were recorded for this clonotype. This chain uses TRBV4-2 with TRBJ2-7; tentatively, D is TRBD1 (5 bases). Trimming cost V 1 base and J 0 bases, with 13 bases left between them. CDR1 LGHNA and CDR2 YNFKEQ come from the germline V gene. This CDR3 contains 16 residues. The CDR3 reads CASSQGNWGSSYEQYF. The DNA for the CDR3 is TGTGCCAGCAGCCAAGGTAATTGGGGCAGCTCCTACGAGCAGTACTTC.

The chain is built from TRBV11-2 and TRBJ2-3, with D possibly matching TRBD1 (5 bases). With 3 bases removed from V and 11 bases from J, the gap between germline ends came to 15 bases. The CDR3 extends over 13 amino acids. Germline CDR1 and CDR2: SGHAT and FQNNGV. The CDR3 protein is CASSFELQGKQYF. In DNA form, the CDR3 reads TGTGCCAGCAGCTTCGAACTCCAGGGAAAGCAGTATTTT.